This TCR beta chain derives from a study of T cell changes during pregnancy in multiple sclerosis. There are 14 residues in the CDR3. Per the germline V gene, CDR1 is LNHDA and CDR2 is SQIVND (reference sequence). V was clipped by 7 bases and J by 13 bases, with 23 bases between them. TCRdb's copy holds only in-frame clones and misses some; the assay was immunoSEQ multiplex PCR. The sample yields approximately 48,000 clones, roughly nine tenths seen once. This specimen consisted of CD8+ T cells from peripheral blood mononuclear cells, obtained before pregnancy. The sequence was collected from a female donor with multiple sclerosis, enrolled in a pregnancy study. The genes are TRBV19 and TRBJ2-1, with D perhaps TRBD2 (6 bases). The CDR3 nucleotides are TGTGCCAGTAATAAGGGCGGGGAGAGCGAACACCAGTTCTTC. It specifies CASNKGGESEHQFF.